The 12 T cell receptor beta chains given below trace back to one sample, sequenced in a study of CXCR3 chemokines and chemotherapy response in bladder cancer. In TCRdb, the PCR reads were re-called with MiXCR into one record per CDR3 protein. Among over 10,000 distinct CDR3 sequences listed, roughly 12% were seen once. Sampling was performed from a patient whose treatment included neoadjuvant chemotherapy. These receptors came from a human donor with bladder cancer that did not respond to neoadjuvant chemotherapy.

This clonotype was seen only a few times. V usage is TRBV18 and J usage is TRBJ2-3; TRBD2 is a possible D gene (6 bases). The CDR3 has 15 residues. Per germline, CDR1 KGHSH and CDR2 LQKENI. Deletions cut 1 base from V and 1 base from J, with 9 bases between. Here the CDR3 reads CASSPRERGTDTQYF. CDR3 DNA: TGTGCCAGCTCACCACGGGAGCGGGGCACAGATACGCAGTATTTT.

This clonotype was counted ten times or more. The CDR3 reads CASSLADRGETQYF. The CDR3 nucleotides are TGTGCCAGCAGCTTGGCCGACAGGGGGGAGACCCAGTACTTC. The chain couples TRBV5-6 to TRBJ2-5; the match to TRBD1 covers 9 bases. J gave up 5 bases and V 0 bases, and 2 bases lay outside the gene matches. The CDR3 runs to 14 residues. Germline CDR1 SGHDT, CDR2 YYEEEE.

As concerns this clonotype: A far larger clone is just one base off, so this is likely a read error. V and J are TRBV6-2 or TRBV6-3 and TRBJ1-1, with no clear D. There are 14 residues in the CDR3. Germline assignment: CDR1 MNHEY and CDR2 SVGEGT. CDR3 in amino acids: CDSSPRALGAEAFF. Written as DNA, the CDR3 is TGTGACAGCAGTCCCCGGGCCTTAGGTGCTGAAGCTTTCTTT.

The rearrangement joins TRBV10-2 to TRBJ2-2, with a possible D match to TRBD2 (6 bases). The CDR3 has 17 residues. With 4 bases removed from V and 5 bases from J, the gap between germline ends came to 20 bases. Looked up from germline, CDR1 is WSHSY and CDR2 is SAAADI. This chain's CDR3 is CASSGSGREAWTGELFF. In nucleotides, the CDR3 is TGCGCCAGCAGTGGCTCAGGGCGGGAAGCTTGGACCGGGGAGCTGTTTTTT.

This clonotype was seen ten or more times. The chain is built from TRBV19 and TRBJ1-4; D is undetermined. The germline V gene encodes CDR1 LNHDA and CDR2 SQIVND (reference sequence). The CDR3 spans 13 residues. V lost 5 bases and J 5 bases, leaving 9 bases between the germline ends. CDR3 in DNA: TGTGCCAGTAGTGGGAATAGGAATGAAAAACTGTTTTTT. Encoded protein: CASSGNRNEKLFF.

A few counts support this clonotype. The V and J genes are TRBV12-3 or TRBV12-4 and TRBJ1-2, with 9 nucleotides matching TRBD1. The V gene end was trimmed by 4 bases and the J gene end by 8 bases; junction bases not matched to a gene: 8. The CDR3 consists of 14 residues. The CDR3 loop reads CASSSPGTGKGYTF. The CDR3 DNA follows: TGTGCCAGCAGTTCACCCGGGACAGGGAAGGGCTACACCTTC.

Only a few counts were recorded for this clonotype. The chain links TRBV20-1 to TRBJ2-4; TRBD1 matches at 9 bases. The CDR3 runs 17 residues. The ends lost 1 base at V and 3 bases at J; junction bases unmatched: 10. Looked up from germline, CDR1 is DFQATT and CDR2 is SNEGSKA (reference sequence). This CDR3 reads CSARVPQGANDKNIQYF. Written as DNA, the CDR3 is TGCAGTGCTAGAGTTCCACAGGGGGCGAATGACAAAAACATTCAGTACTTC.

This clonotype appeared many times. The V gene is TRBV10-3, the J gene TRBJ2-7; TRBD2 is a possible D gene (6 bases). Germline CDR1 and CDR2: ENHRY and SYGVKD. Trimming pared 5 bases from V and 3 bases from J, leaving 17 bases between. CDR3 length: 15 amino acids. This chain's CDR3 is CAISQGGVAGYEQYF. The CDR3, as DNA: TGTGCCATCAGTCAAGGCGGGGTCGCGGGCTACGAGCAGTACTTC.

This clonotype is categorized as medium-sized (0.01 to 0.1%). CDR3 residues: CASSIPGGDTEAFF. CDR3 in DNA: TGTGCCAGTAGTATCCCTGGGGGGGACACTGAAGCTTTCTTT. The chain is built from TRBV19 and TRBJ1-1; possible D gene TRBD1, 5 bases. Germline loops: CDR1 LNHDA, CDR2 SQIVND (reference sequence). The CDR3 sequence is 14 residues long. Trimming removed 3 bases at V and 3 bases at J, with 11 bases between.

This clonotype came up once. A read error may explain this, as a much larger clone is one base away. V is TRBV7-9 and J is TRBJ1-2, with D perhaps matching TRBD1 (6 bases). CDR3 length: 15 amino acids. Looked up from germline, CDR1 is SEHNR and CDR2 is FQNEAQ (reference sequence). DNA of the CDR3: TGTGCCATCAGCTCCCGCAGGGGAACTAACTATGGCTACACCTTC. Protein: CAISSRRGTNYGYTF. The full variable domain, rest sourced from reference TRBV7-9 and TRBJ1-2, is DTGVSQNPRHKITKRGQNVTFRCDPISEHNRLYWYRQTLGQGPEFLTYFQNEAQLEKSRLLSDRFSAERPKGSFSTLEIQRTEQGDSAMYLCAISSRRGTNYGYTFGSGTRLTVV.

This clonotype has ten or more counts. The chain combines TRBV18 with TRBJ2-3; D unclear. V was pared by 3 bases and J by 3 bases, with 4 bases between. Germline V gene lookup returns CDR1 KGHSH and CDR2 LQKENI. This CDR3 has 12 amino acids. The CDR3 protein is CASSPDTDTQYF. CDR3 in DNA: TGTGCCAGCTCACCTGATACAGATACGCAGTATTTT. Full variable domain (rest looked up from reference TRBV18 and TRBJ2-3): NAGVMQNPRHLVRRRGQEARLRCSPMKGHSHVYWYRQLPEEGLKFMVYLQKENIIDESGMPKERFSAEFPKEGPSILRIQQVVRGDSAAYFCASSPDTDTQYFGPGTRLTVL.

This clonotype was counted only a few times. The CDR3 reads CSASSLDRVRSSPLHF. The CDR3 coding sequence is TGCAGTGCTAGCAGCCTCGACAGGGTGAGAAGTTCACCCCTCCACTTT. V and J are TRBV20-1 and TRBJ1-6; 7 positions match TRBD1. This CDR3 is built from 16 residues. Germline values: CDR1 DFQATT, CDR2 SNEGSKA (reference sequence). The J segment lost 9 bases and the V segment lost 3 bases, leaving 14 bases of the junction unmatched.